This TCR beta chain comes out of a study of shared clonotypes between healthy human individuals. Study context: A couple of women and three men aged 18 to 49 made up the donors. Points from the study as a whole: The expectation was that sequencing depth would affect clonotype sharing among donors.

A CD45RA-negative memory subset and a CD45RA+ naive subset were separated from the CD4+ cells. A note on this clone: What it recognizes is unknown.

Methods used by the authors: ImmunoSEQ supplied junction-only sequences lacking quality scores, so filtering was different. Method: immunoSEQ multiplex PCR; TCRdb's copy keeps in-frame clones and lacks some. V and J calls and clone size come straight from that table; D and trimming were deduced from the DNA. The data contain millions of clones, approximately 95% of them singletons. The V and J ends lost 4 bases and 5 bases, in that order; junction bases with no gene match: 6. CDR1 is LNHNV, CDR2 YYDKDF, per germline (reference sequence). The CDR3 is 14 amino acids. The sequencing sample was made of naive CD4+ T cells from PBMCs. The subset is: CD45RA+ positively selected. The rearrangement links TRBV15 to TRBJ2-7; 9 nucleotides agree with TRBD1. This TCR was sampled from a man aged 18 to 35 in good health. Some clones in this sample may be carry-over from other donors' samples. The CDR3 protein is CATSTPTGGDEQYF. CDR3 bases: TGTGCCACCAGCACCCCGACAGGGGGGGACGAGCAGTACTTC.